A single sample is the source of the 10 T cell receptor beta chains below, sequenced in a study of Ad26.COV2.S vaccination and SARS-CoV-2 variants. Only in-frame clones appear in the TCRdb table, and some are missing; sequencing was by immunoSEQ multiplex PCR. The table includes 350,000 to 450,000 clones, 80% to 90% detected once. The treatment is: 15 to 20 received Ad26.COV2.S at low or high dose, single or two shots; about 5 received placebo; per-sample allocation not given. Collection of samples fell on day 63 after the first vaccine or placebo injection. The sequencing here drew on peripheral blood, taken in a trial of Ad26.COV2.S vaccine versus placebo. The receptors were sampled from a person between 18 and 65 years old who received the Ad26.COV2.S COVID-19 vaccine or a placebo.

This clone was found a few times. The V call is TRBV18, the J call TRBJ2-5; D gene uncertain. Trimming shortened V by 5 bases and J by 4 bases, and 14 bases separated the two germline ends. Germline CDR1 and CDR2: KGHSH and LQKENI. The CDR3 loop spans 14 amino acids. CDR3 region: CASSSDGLRETQYF. In nucleotides, the CDR3 is TGTGCCAGCTCATCAGACGGGCTCCGAGAGACCCAGTACTTC.

This rearrangement joins TRBV29-1 to TRBJ2-5; TRBD2 matches at 8 bases. The CDR3 has 14 residues. The germline gives CDR1 SQVTM, CDR2 ANQGSEA. The V gene end was trimmed by 3 bases and the J gene end by 2 bases; junction bases not matched to a gene: 5. The CDR3 loop is CSVDPAGAQETQYF. The CDR3 bases are TGCAGCGTTGATCCAGCGGGGGCGCAAGAGACCCAGTACTTC.

The chain has TRBV6-5 and TRBJ1-1; possible D gene TRBD1, 5 bases. Trimming removed 0 bases at V and 4 bases at J, with 15 bases between. Germline loops: CDR1 MNHEY, CDR2 SVGAGI. CDR3 length: 16 amino acids. This CDR3 reads CASSYSVGGGSTEAFF. The CDR3 nucleotides read TGTGCCAGCAGTTACTCAGTCGGGGGTGGGAGCACTGAAGCTTTCTTT.

V usage is TRBV27 and J usage is TRBJ1-1, with a weak D call TRBD1 (6 bases). Germline V CDR1 and CDR2: MNHEY, SMNVEV (reference sequence). The length of the CDR3 is 11 residues. V lost 5 bases and J lost 8, with 9 bases in between. The DNA of the CDR3 is TGTGCCAGCAGTGTAGGGGGAGAAGCTTTCTTT. It yields the protein CASSVGGEAFF.

This clone was seen once. CDR3 bases: TGTGCCAGTAACCACAGGGTAAGGCGCAATCAGCCCCAGCATTTT. Amino acid sequence: CASNHRVRRNQPQHF. The rearrangement joins TRBV19 to TRBJ1-5; D is possibly TRBD1 (6 bases). CDR1 and CDR2 from the germline V gene are LNHDA and SQIVND (reference sequence). Between the trimmed V and J ends, which lost 7 bases and 2 bases, there was a span of 15 bases. This CDR3 has 15 amino acids.

V gene TRBV5-1 combines with J gene TRBJ2-5; 7 positions match TRBD1. The germline V gene encodes CDR1 SGHRS and CDR2 YFSETQ. The CDR3 extends over 16 amino acids. With V trimmed by 0 bases and J by 0 bases, 5 bases remained unmatched. The CDR3 protein is CASSLGGTAHQETQYF. The CDR3 nucleotides are TGCGCCAGCAGCTTGGGAGGGACAGCACACCAAGAGACCCAGTACTTC.

The J gene is TRBJ1-2, the V gene TRBV19, with 7 bases aligning to TRBD1. Germline CDR1 is LNHDA and CDR2 is SQIVND (reference sequence). There are 14 residues in the CDR3. Germline trimming cut 5 bases from V and 3 bases from J; bases unmatched to any gene: 6. In DNA, the CDR3 is TGTGCCAGTAGTCGGGCAGGGGGGGACTATGGCTACACCTTC. Protein: CASSRAGGDYGYTF.

This clone was seen only a few times. V is TRBV18 and J is TRBJ2-7; 9 bases align to TRBD1. Germline CDR1 is KGHSH and CDR2 is LQKENI. Trimming removed 0 bases from V and 4 bases from J; junction bases left unmatched: 4. The CDR3 contains 15 residues. The CDR3 nucleotides are TGTGCCAGCTCACCACCGGGGACAGGGTTGTACGAGCAGTACTTC. Its translation: CASSPPGTGLYEQYF.

This chain's CDR3 is CASSTRTDNEKLFF. CDR3 nucleotide sequence: TGTGCCAGCAGCACCCGGACAGATAATGAAAAACTGTTTTTT. The rearrangement links TRBV5-4 to TRBJ1-4; perhaps TRBD1 as D (6 bases). Germline CDR1 and CDR2: SGHNT and YYREEE (reference sequence). This CDR3 has 14 residues. Trimming removed 4 bases from V and 4 bases from J, with 11 bases in between.

The V and J genes are TRBV19 and TRBJ1-4; perhaps TRBD1 as D (5 bases). CDR3 length equals 14 residues. Germline V gene data show CDR1 as LNHDA and CDR2 as SQIVND (reference sequence). Trimming took 9 bases from V and 3 from J, leaving 14 bases between them. CDR3 residues: CASLPGGPNEKLFF. The CDR3 nucleotides read TGTGCCAGCCTTCCCGGGGGACCTAATGAAAAACTGTTTTTT.